This TCR beta chain was captured in a study of cytomegalovirus exposure and HLA in healthy donors. Study information: As released early, the data held 70 million to 100 million unique TCRs from HLA-typed donors. Study-wide points: Presence/absence analyses took donor sequencing depth as roughly uniform. The dataset shows that most TCR sequences were rare, while some public TCRs occurred in many donors.

In regard to this clone: Antigen: not known.

PCR was performed using 60 Vbeta and 13 Jbeta primers. This table comes from immunoSEQ multiplex PCR, and its TCRdb copy is limited to in-frame clones, with some not included. This sample yields 100,000 to 150,000 clones, of which 72% are seen a single time; approximately 3.8% belongs to the top ten. CDR1 is SGHNT, CDR2 YYREEE, per germline (reference sequence). This CDR3 contains 18 residues. The V gene end was trimmed by 1 base and the J gene end by 3 bases; junction bases not matched to a gene: 16. This chain uses TRBV5-4 with TRBJ2-7, with TRBD1 identical over 7 bases. The sample was PBMCs. This TCR was recovered from a man aged 25 to 40 in good health and CMV-seronegative. The CDR3 DNA follows: TGTGCCAGCAGCTTGCGTGAACCGGACAGGAGCCGATACTACGAGCAGTACTTC. The encoded protein is CASSLREPDRSRYYEQYF.